This paragraph covers one TCR beta chain sequence. This sample is part of a study of blood T cells in healthy people across ages. A sample-barcoded 5' primer and a J-beta primer mix were used in a second PCR of about 7 to 12 cycles. Each sample yielded at least 2.5 million CDR3-containing paired-end reads. TCRdb passed the 5' RACE reads through MiXCR, listing each CDR3 protein once. The sample holds 1.5 million to 2 million distinct CDR3 sequences, around 48% seen once. It was roughly 10 milliliters of peripheral blood that were drawn from each donor. This CDR3 comprises 12 residues. V was clipped by 10 bases and J by 3 bases, with 10 bases between them. The germline V gene encodes CDR1 MNHEY and CDR2 SVGAGI.

Material for sequencing was blood. The receptor was derived from a woman in her 40s in good health. The chain joins TRBV6-5 to TRBJ2-1, with a tentative D call TRBD2 (5 bases). The chain's CDR3 is CATGGLYNEQFF. In nucleotides, the CDR3 is TGTGCCACCGGCGGGCTCTACAATGAGCAGTTCTTC.